This T cell receptor beta chain is from a study of blood T cell repertoires in COVID-19. Whole-study context: Samples representing acute and convalescent COVID-19 were sourced from the United States, Italy and Spain.

The protocol was immunoSEQ multiplex PCR, while the TCRdb copy is restricted to in-frame clones and leaves out a portion. The repertoire has some 100,000 clones, roughly 92% of them found once; the top ten carry about 5.7%. Trimming stripped 1 base from V and 1 base from J, with 5 bases between. The CDR3 loop spans 14 amino acids. Per germline, CDR1 LGHDT and CDR2 YNNKEL (reference sequence). Material: peripheral blood. This TCR derives from a man aged 50 to 60 with active COVID-19. This sequence joins TRBV3-1 (or the pseudogene TRBV3-2) and TRBJ1-5; the D is unclear. Here the CDR3 reads CASSQGHSNQPQHF. The CDR3 nucleotides are TGTGCCAGCAGCCAAGGGCACAGCAATCAGCCCCAGCATTTT.